This is a list of T cell receptor beta chains from one sample in a study of T-cell memory formation after mild COVID-19. Each CDR3 protein is one row after TCRdb ran MiXCR on the 5' RACE reads. The table has approximately 400,000 distinct CDR3 sequences, less than 25% seen once. The sequencing sample was made of PBMCs or a T cell subset sorted from them (not recorded which). These receptors originate from an adult woman who had mild COVID-19 (a few samples of this study predate the infection). Cell type and time point are not known. CDR3s include the opening cysteine and the closing phenylalanine or tryptophan. D genes are given only for firm matches. Clone sizes are given selectively: once, few, many, or a class where the clone is expanded.

TRBJ2-7	few	TRBD1	TRBV7-9	CASSSSDRPPSYEQYF	TGTGCCAGCAGCTCTTCGGACAGGCCCCCCTCCTACGAGCAGTACTTC
TRBJ1-2	.	.	TRBV6-5	CASRAGHGYTF	TGTGCCAGCAGGGCGGGTCATGGCTACACCTTC
TRBJ2-7	.	TRBD2	TRBV11-2	CASSRDYSYEQYF	TGTGCCAGCAGCCGGGACTACTCCTACGAGCAGTACTTC
TRBJ1-1	.	.	TRBV11-2	CASSSDGDTEAFF	TGTGCCAGCAGCTCAGACGGAGACACTGAAGCTTTCTTT
TRBJ2-2	few	TRBD1	TRBV5-1	CASSLAGQGSIGELFF	TGCGCCAGCAGCTTGGCGGGACAGGGTTCGATCGGGGAGCTGTTTTTT
TRBJ2-6	few	.	TRBV7-3	CASSLVGANVLTF	TGTGCCAGCAGCTTAGTCGGGGCCAACGTCCTGACTTTC
TRBJ2-2	.	.	TRBV30	CAWSYSNTGELFF	TGTGCCTGGAGTTACAGCAACACCGGGGAGCTGTTTTTT
TRBJ2-1	many	.	TRBV11-2	CASSGTEQFF	TGTGCCAGCAGCGGTACTGAGCAGTTCTTC
TRBJ2-7	few	TRBD2	TRBV6-5	CASSYSRTSGIYEQYF	TGTGCCAGCAGTTACTCCCGGACTAGCGGGATCTACGAGCAGTACTTC
TRBJ2-2	many	.	TRBV7-9	CASSFLRGNTGELFF	TGTGCCAGCAGCTTTCTTAGGGGGAACACCGGGGAGCTGTTTTTT
TRBJ2-7	.	.	TRBV12-3/TRBV12-4	CASSLGILLEQYF	TGTGCCAGCAGTTTAGGGATCCTCCTCGAGCAGTACTTC
TRBJ2-7	many	.	TRBV9	CASSVGTNSYEQYF	TGTGCCAGCAGCGTAGGGACAAACTCCTACGAGCAGTACTTC
TRBJ2-2	.	TRBD2	TRBV29-1	CSVPATSGLSAGELFF	TGCAGCGTGCCCGCAACTAGCGGCCTTAGTGCCGGGGAGCTGTTTTTT
TRBJ2-1	.	.	TRBV7-2	CASSARTEQFF	TGTGCCAGCAGCGCAAGGACTGAGCAGTTCTTC
TRBJ2-7	.	.	TRBV11-2	CASSFQQPGSTPGEQYF	TGTGCCAGCAGCTTTCAACAGCCCGGGTCCACACCGGGAGAGCAGTACTTC
TRBJ2-4	few	.	TRBV7-8	CASSVVGLSRVGAGNIQYF	TGTGCCAGCAGCGTAGTCGGTTTATCCAGGGTCGGCGCGGGAAACATTCAGTACTTC
TRBJ2-1	few	.	TRBV4-1	CASSQDRGGPSYNEQFF	TGCGCCAGCAGCCAAGATCGAGGAGGGCCCTCCTACAATGAGCAGTTCTTC
TRBJ2-3	few	TRBD2	TRBV20-1	CSARSSGRAGSTDTQYF	TGCAGTGCTAGATCTAGCGGGAGGGCCGGCAGCACAGATACGCAGTATTTT
TRBJ2-7	.	.	TRBV10-3	CAISDSGLSSYEQYF	TGTGCCATCAGTGACTCGGGACTTAGTTCCTACGAGCAGTACTTC
TRBJ2-1	.	.	TRBV5-4	CASSPGPRRISSYNEQFF	TGTGCCAGCAGCCCGGGACCCCGCCGGATCAGCTCCTACAATGAGCAGTTCTTC
TRBJ1-5	.	.	TRBV12-3/TRBV12-4	CASSFDRRNQPQHF	TGTGCCAGCAGTTTCGACAGACGCAATCAGCCCCAGCATTTT
TRBJ1-5	many	.	TRBV7-2	CASSLQADNQPQHF	TGTGCCAGCAGCTTACAGGCGGATAATCAGCCCCAGCATTTT
TRBJ1-5	few	.	TRBV5-5	CASSGGTFNQPQHF	TGTGCCAGCAGCGGGGGGACGTTCAATCAGCCCCAGCATTTT
TRBJ2-6	.	TRBD1	TRBV7-3	CASSLVGTGRPTGANVLTF	TGTGCCAGCAGCTTAGTTGGGACAGGGAGGCCTACTGGGGCCAACGTCCTGACTTTC
TRBJ1-6	.	TRBD1	TRBV4-1	CASRPPGQENSPLHF	TGCGCCAGCCGTCCCCCGGGACAGGAGAATTCACCCCTCCACTTT